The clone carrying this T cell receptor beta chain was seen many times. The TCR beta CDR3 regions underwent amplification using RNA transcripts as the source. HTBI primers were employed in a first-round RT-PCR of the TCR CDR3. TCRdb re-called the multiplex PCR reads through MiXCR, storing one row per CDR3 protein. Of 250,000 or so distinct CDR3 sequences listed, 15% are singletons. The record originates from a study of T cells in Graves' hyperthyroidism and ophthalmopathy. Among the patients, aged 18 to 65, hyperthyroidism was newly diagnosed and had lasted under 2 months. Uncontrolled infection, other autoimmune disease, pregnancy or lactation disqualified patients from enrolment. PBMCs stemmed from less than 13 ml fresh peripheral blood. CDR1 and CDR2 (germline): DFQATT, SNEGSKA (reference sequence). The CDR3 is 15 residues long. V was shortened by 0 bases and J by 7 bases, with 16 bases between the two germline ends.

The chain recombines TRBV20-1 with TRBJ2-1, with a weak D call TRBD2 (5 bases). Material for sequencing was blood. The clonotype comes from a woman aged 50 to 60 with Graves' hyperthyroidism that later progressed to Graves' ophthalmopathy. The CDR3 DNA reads TGCAGTGCTAGAGATCGGAGGTCCGGCCTAAATGAGCAGTTCTTC. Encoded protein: CSARDRRSGLNEQFF.